This T cell receptor (beta chain) was sequenced for a study of CD8 T cells in ankylosing spondylitis. Findings and limits, study-wide: Seemingly characteristic of ankylosing spondylitis blood was a TCR beta motif consisting of about 8 highly homologous variants. The authors reported significant enrichment of disease-linked clones in matched ankylosing spondylitis synovial fluid.

Worth noting for this clonotype: Its specificity is unknown.

TCRdb fed the 5' RACE reads into MiXCR, producing one record per CDR3 protein. The repertoire holds 100,000 to 150,000 distinct CDR3 sequences, with approximately 17% as singletons. V dropped 6 bases and J dropped 0 bases, with 17 bases sitting between them. CDR1 is MDHEN, CDR2 SYDVKM, per germline. The CDR3 spans 16 residues. The chain is built from TRBV28 and TRBJ1-2; a weak D match, TRBD1 (6 bases). Sequenced input: blood, either unsorted or a sorted T cell fraction (not recorded which). The TCR sequence derives from a male donor with ankylosing spondylitis. The CDR3 nucleotides read TGTGCCAGCAGAACGACAGGCCAGGGCCCTAACTATGGCTACACCTTC. Protein: CASRTTGQGPNYGYTF.